This T cell receptor (beta chain) stems from a study of T cell responses to AZD1222 COVID-19 vaccine. Clones were read by immunoSEQ multiplex PCR, and TCRdb kept only the in-frame ones, dropping some. The table shows some 100,000 clones, with about 82% occurring only once. Trimming left V 2 bases short and J 6 bases short, with 19 bases between. The germline CDR1 and CDR2 sequences are SEHNR and FQNEAQ (reference sequence). This CDR3 has 17 amino acids. This TCR derives from an adult who received the AZD1222 COVID-19 vaccine. The source material was peripheral blood, sampled 28 days after the second AZD1222 dose. The chain recombines TRBV7-9 with TRBJ2-2; perhaps TRBD1 as D (6 bases). Here the CDR3 DNA reads TGTGCCAGCAGCTTAATCCAGACAGGACGTTGGGCCGGGGAGCTGTTTTTT. It yields the protein CASSLIQTGRWAGELFF.